A single sample is the source of the 10 T cell receptor beta chains below, sequenced in a study of blood T cell repertoires in COVID-19. Sequenced by immunoSEQ multiplex PCR; TCRdb stores in-frame clones only, minus some. In the table there are tens of thousands of clones, roughly 85% of which are singletons. Input material: peripheral blood. These receptor sequences come from a human donor in a cohort sampled during active COVID-19.

The chain has TRBV6-4 and TRBJ2-2, with 7 bases matching TRBD2. V trimming: 2 bases; J trimming: 1 base; junction bases outside the gene matches: 4. Germline loops: CDR1 MRHNA, CDR2 SNTAGT. This CDR3 has 16 residues. CDR3 in amino acids: CASSDGIAGNTGELFF. Written as DNA, the CDR3 is TGTGCCAGCAGTGACGGAATAGCGGGGAACACCGGGGAGCTGTTTTTT.

This chain uses TRBV30 with TRBJ2-7; D possibly corresponds to TRBD2 (6 bases). Germline CDR1 is GTSNPN and CDR2 is SVGIG (reference sequence). Trimming left V 3 bases short and J 3 bases short, with 33 bases between. The CDR3 consists of 20 residues. The CDR3, as DNA: TGTGCCTGGAGGACACCACCGGGACGGGGGACGGATGGGGCCTTCTACGAGCAGTACTTC. Translated, it gives CAWRTPPGRGTDGAFYEQYF.

The chain recombines TRBV3-1 (or the pseudogene TRBV3-2) with TRBJ1-2; D not resolved. V was shortened by 4 bases and J by 2 bases, with 14 bases between the two germline ends. Germline CDR1 and CDR2: LGHDT and YNNKEL (reference sequence). The CDR3 sequence is 15 residues long. The CDR3: CASSPSLGGNYGYTF. CDR3 in DNA: TGTGCCAGCAGCCCCTCACTGGGAGGGAACTATGGCTACACCTTC.

With regard to this clone: Relative to the germline gene, one junction end is altered; a read error may explain this. The chain recombines TRBV2 with TRBJ2-7; D is possibly TRBD2 (5 bases). The CDR3 has 13 residues. CDR1 SNHLY and CDR2 FYNNEI come from the germline V gene. CDR3 residues: CASSEGATYGQYF. The CDR3 DNA reads as TGTGCCAGCAGTGAGGGAGCTACTTACGGGCAGTACTTC.

The chain combines TRBV6-5 with TRBJ2-7; 7 bases align to TRBD1. The ends lost 4 bases at V and 3 bases at J; junction bases unmatched: 6. Germline CDR1 MNHEY, CDR2 SVGAGI. CDR3 length: 14 amino acids. Written as DNA, the CDR3 is TGTGCCAGCAGTTTGGGGGACAGAGTCTACGAGCAGTACTTC. The encoded protein is CASSLGDRVYEQYF.

The chain combines TRBV5-4 with TRBJ2-3, with 7 bases aligning to TRBD1. Germline-derived CDR1 and CDR2 are SGHNT and YYREEE (reference sequence). The V and J ends lost 2 bases and 0 bases, in that order; junction bases with no gene match: 6. The CDR3 runs 16 residues. The CDR3 spells CASSLEGAPSTDTQYF. The CDR3 DNA follows: TGTGCCAGCAGCTTAGAGGGGGCGCCTAGCACAGATACGCAGTATTTT.

The genes are TRBV27 and TRBJ2-1; 12 nucleotides line up with TRBD2. Germline CDR1 is MNHEY and CDR2 is SMNVEV (reference sequence). The J segment lost 6 bases and the V segment lost 3 bases, leaving 6 bases of the junction unmatched. The CDR3 runs to 16 residues. CDR3 sequence reads: CASSFPSGGGFNEQFF. CDR3 in DNA: TGTGCCAGCAGTTTCCCTAGCGGGGGGGGGTTCAATGAGCAGTTCTTC.

This clone was seen a handful of times. The chain combines TRBV6-2 or TRBV6-3 with TRBJ1-2; TRBD1 agrees at 12 bases. Germline values: CDR1 MNHEY, CDR2 SVGEGT. Trimming at V came to 6 bases and at J to 3 bases, leaving 11 bases not matched to a gene. The CDR3 is made up of 17 amino acids. The CDR3 DNA reads as TGTGCCAGCAGCCCCGTCCCGGGACAGGGGGCATACTATGGCTACACCTTC. Translating gives CASSPVPGQGAYYGYTF.

The V gene is TRBV5-6, the J gene TRBJ1-5; 8 bases are shared with TRBD1. CDR1 and CDR2 (germline): SGHDT, YYEEEE. V lost 2 bases to trimming and J lost 7 bases; unmatched junction nucleotides: 5. This CDR3 is 14 amino acids long. CDR3 amino acids: CASSFRGRRQPQHF. Written as DNA, the CDR3 is TGTGCCAGCAGCTTCAGGGGGCGCCGACAGCCCCAGCATTTT.

This chain connects TRBV7-9 to TRBJ2-1; 8 nucleotides agree with TRBD2. Looked up from germline, CDR1 is SEHNR and CDR2 is FQNEAQ (reference sequence). CDR3 length: 14 residues. The V gene end was trimmed by 5 bases and the J gene end by 3 bases; junction bases not matched to a gene: 3. Written as DNA, the CDR3 is TGTGCCAGCAGCGCCGGGGGGGGCTACAATGAGCAGTTCTTC. It specifies CASSAGGGYNEQFF.